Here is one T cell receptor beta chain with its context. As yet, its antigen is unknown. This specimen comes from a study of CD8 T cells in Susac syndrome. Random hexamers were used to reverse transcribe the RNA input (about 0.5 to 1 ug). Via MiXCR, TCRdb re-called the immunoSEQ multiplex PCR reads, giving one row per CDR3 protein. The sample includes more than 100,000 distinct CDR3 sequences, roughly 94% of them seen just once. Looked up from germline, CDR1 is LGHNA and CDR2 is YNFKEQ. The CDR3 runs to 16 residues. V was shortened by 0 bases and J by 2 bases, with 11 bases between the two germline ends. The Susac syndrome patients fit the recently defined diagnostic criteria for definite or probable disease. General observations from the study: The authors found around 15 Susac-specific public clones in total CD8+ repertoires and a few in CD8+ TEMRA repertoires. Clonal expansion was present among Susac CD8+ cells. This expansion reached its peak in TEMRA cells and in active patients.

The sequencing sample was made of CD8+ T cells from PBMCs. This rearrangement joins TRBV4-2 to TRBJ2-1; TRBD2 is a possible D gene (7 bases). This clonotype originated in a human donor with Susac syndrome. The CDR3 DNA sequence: TGTGCCAGCAGCCAAGAAGAGGGGGGGGCCTACAATGAGCAGTTCTTC. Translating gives CASSQEEGGAYNEQFF.